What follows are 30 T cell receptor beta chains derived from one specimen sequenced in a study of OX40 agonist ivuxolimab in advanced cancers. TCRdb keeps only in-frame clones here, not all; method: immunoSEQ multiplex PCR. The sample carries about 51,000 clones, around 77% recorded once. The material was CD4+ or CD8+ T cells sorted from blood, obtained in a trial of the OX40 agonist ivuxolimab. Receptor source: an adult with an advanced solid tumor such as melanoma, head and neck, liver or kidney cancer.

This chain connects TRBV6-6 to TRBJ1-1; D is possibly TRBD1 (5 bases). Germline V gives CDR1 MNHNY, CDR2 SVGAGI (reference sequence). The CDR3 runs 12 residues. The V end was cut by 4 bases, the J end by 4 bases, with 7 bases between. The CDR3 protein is CASSFGGTEAFF. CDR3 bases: TGTGCCAGCAGTTTTGGGGGCACTGAAGCTTTCTTT.

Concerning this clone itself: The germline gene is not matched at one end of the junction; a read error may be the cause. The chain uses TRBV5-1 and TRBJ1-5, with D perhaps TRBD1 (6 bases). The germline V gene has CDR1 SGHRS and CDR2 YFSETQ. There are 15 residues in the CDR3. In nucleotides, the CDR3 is TGCACCAGCAGCTTTACAGGGTCGGAAAATCAGCCCCAGCATTTT. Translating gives CTSSFTGSENQPQHF.

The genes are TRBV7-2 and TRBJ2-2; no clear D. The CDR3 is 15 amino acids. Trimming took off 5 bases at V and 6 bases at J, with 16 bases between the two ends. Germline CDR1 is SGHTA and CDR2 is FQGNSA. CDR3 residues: CASSPGRSYAGELFF. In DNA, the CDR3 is TGTGCCAGCAGCCCAGGACGAAGCTACGCCGGGGAGCTGTTTTTT.

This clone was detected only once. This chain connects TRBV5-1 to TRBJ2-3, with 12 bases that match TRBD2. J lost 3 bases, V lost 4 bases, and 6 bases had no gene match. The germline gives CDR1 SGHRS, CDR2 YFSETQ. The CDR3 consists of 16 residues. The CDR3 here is CASSPGLAGPTDTQYF. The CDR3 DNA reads TGCGCCAGCAGCCCCGGACTAGCGGGACCAACAGATACGCAGTATTTT.

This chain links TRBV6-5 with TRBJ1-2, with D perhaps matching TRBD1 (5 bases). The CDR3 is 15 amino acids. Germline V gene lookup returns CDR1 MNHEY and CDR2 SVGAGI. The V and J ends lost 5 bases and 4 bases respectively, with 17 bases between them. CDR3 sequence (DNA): TGTGCCAGCAGTCCCGTAAGGCAGGGACCCTATGGCTACACCTTC. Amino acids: CASSPVRQGPYGYTF.

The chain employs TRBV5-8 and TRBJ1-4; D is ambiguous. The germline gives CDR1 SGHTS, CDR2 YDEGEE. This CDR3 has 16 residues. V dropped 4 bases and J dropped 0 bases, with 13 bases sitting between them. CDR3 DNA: TGTGCCAGCAGCCCAACGAGGAGCACAACTAATGAAAAACTGTTTTTT. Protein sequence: CASSPTRSTTNEKLFF.

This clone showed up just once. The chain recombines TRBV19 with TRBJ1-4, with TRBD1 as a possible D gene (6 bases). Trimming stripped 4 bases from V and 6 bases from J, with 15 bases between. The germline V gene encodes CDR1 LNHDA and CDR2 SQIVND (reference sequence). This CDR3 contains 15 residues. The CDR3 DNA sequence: TGTGCCAGTAGTAGAAGGGGGGGGATAGATGAAAAACTGTTTTTT. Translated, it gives CASSRRGGIDEKLFF. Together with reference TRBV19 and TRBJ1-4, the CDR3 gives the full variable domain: DGGITQSPKYLFRKEGQNVTLSCEQNLNHDAMYWYRQDPGQGLRLIYYSQIVNDFQKGDIAEGYSVSREKKESFPLTVTSAQKNPTAFYLCASSRRGGIDEKLFFGSGTQLSVL.

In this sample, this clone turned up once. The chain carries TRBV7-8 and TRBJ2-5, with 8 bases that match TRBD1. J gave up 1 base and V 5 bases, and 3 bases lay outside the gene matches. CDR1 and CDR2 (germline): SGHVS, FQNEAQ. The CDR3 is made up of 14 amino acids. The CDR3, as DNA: TGTGCCAGCAGCCCCGGACAGGGCCAAGAGACCCAGTACTTC. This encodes CASSPGQGQETQYF. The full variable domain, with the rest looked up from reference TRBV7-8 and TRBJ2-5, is GAGVSQSPRYKVAKRGQDVALRCDPISGHVSLFWYQQALGQGPEFLTYFQNEAQLDKSGLPSDRFFAERPEGSVSTLKIQRTQQEDSAVYLCASSPGQGQETQYFGPGTRLLVL.

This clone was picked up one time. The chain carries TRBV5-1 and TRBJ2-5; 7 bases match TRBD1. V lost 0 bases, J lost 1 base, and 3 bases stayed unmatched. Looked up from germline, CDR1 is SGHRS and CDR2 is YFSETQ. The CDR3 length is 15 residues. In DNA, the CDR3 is TGCGCCAGCAGCTTGGGACAGGGACCCCAAGAGACCCAGTACTTC. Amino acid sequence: CASSLGQGPQETQYF.

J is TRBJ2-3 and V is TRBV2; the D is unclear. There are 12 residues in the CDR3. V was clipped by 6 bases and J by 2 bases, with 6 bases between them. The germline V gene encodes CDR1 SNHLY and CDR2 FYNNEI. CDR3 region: CASRTDTDTQYF. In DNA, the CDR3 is TGTGCCAGCAGGACGGACACAGATACGCAGTATTTT.

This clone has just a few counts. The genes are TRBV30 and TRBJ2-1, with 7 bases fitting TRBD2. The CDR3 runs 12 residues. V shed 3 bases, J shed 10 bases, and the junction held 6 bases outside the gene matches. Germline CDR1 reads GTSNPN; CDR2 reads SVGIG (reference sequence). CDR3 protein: CAWSEAGVEQFF. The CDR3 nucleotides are TGTGCCTGGAGCGAGGCGGGAGTCGAGCAGTTCTTC.

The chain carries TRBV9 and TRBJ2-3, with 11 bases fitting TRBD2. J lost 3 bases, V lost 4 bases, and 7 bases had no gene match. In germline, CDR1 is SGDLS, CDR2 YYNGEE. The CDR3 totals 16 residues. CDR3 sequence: CASSPSASGGTDTQYF. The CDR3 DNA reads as TGTGCCAGCAGCCCCTCCGCTAGCGGGGGGACAGATACGCAGTATTTT.

The CDR3 is CATSRDSVRNQPQHF. CDR3 in DNA: TGTGCCACCAGCAGAGATTCGGTACGTAATCAGCCCCAGCATTTT. The chain recombines TRBV15 with TRBJ1-5; no reliable D call. The CDR3 totals 15 residues. V lost 0 bases and J 4 bases, leaving 10 bases between the germline ends. Germline V gene lookup returns CDR1 LNHNV and CDR2 YYDKDF (reference sequence).

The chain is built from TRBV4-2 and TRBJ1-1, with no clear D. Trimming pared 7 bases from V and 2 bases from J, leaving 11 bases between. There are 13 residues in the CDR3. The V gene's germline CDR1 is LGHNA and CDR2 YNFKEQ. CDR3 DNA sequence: TGTGCCAGCACAGGCTACTATAACACTGAAGCTTTCTTT. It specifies CASTGYYNTEAFF.

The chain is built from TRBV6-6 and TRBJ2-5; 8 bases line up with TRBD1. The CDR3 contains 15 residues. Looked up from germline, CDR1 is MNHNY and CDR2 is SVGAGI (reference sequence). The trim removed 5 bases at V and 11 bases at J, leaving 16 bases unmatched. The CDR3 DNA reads TGTGCCAGCAGTCACCCGCAGGGGGCCAGACGGGAGCAGTACTTC. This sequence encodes CASSHPQGARREQYF.

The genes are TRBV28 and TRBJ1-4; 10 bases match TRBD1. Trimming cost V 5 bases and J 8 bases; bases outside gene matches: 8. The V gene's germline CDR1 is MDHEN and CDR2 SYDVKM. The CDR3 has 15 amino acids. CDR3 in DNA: TGTGCCAGCAGTCCCCCGGGACAGGGGTGGGAAAAACTGTTTTTT. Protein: CASSPPGQGWEKLFF.

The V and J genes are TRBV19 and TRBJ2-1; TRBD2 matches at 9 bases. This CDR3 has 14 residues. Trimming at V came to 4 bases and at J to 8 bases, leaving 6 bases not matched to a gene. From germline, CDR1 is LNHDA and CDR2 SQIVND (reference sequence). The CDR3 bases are TGTGCCAGTAGTAGCGGGAGGGCCTGGGATGAGCAGTTCTTC. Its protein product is CASSSGRAWDEQFF.

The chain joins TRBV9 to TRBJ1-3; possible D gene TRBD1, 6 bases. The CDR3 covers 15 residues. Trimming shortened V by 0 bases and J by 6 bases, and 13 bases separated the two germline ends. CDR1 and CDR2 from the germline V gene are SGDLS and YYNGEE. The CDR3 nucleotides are TGTGCCAGCAGCGTAGACGGGGACATTCCAAACACCATATATTTT. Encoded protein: CASSVDGDIPNTIYF.

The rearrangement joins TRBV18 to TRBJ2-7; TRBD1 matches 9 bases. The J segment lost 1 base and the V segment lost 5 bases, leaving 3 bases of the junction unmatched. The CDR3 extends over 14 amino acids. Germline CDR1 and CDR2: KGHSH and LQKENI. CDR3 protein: CASSGDRESYEQYF. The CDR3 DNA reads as TGTGCCAGCTCAGGGGACAGGGAGTCCTACGAGCAGTACTTC. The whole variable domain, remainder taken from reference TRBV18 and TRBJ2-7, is NAGVMQNPRHLVRRRGQEARLRCSPMKGHSHVYWYRQLPEEGLKFMVYLQKENIIDESGMPKERFSAEFPKEGPSILRIQQVVRGDSAAYFCASSGDRESYEQYFGPGTRLTVT.

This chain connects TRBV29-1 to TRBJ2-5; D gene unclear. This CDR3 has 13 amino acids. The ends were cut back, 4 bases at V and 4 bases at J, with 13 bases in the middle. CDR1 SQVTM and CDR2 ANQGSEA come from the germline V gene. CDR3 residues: CSVVTGAPETQYF. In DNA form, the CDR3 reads TGCAGCGTTGTTACGGGCGCCCCAGAGACCCAGTACTTC.

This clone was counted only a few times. DNA of the CDR3: TGTGCCAGCAGTAGCAGGGGTAGGAACACCGGGGAGCTGTTTTTT. It codes for CASSSRGRNTGELFF. The genes are TRBV6-1 and TRBJ2-2; D perhaps matches TRBD1 (6 bases). The CDR3 totals 15 residues. The V gene's germline CDR1 is MNHNS and CDR2 SASEGT. V was clipped by 5 bases and J by 1 base, with 11 bases between them.

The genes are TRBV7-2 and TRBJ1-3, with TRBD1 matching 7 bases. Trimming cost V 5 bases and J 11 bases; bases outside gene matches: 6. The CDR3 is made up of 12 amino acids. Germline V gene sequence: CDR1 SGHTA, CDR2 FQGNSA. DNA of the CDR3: TGTGCCAGCAGCCCAACAGGGGATGCCATATATTTT. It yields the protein CASSPTGDAIYF.

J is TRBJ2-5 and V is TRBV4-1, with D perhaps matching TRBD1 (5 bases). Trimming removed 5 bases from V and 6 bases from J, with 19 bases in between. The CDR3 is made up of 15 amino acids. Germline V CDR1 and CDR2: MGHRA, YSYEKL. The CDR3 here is CASSSQGRDQKTQYF. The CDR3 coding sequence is TGCGCCAGCAGCTCCCAGGGCCGTGATCAGAAGACCCAGTACTTC.

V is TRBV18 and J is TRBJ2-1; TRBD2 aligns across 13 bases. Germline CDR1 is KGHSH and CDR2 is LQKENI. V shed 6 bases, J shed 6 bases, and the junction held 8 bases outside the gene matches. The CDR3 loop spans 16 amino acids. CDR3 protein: CASSGTSGNVRNEQFF. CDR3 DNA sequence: TGTGCCAGCTCTGGGACTAGCGGGAATGTACGCAATGAGCAGTTCTTC.

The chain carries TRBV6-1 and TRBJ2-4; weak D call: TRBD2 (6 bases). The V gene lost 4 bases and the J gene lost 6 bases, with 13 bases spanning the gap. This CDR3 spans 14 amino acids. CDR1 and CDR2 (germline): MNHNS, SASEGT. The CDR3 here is CASSAGDGRNIQYF. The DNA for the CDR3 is TGTGCCAGCAGTGCGGGGGACGGGAGAAACATTCAGTACTTC.

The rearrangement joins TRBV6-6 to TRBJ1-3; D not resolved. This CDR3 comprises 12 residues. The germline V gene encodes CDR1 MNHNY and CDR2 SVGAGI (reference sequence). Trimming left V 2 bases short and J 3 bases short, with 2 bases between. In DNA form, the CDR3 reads TGTGCCAGCAGTTACAATGGAAACACCATATATTTT. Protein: CASSYNGNTIYF.

CDR3 residues: CASSFGVGTRGETQYF. DNA of the CDR3: TGTGCCAGCAGCTTTGGTGTTGGGACCCGCGGAGAGACCCAGTACTTC. The rearrangement joins TRBV5-8 to TRBJ2-5; D is possibly TRBD1 or TRBD2 (5 bases each). V was cut by 2 bases and J by 4 bases, with 18 bases left in between. CDR1 and CDR2 (germline): SGHTS, YDEGEE. The CDR3 sequence is 16 residues long.

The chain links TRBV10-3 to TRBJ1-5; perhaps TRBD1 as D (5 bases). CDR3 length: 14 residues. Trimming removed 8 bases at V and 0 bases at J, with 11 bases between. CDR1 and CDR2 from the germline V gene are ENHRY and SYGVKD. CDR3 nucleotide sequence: TGTGCCATCGGGGGGTCAGGTAGCAATCAGCCCCAGCATTTT. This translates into CAIGGSGSNQPQHF.

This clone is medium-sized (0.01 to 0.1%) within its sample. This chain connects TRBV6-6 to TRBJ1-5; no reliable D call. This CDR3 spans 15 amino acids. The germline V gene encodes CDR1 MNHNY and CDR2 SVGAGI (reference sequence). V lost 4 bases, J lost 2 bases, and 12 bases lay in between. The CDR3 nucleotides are TGTGCCAGCAGTTTTATGGTTATGGGCAATCAGCCCCAGCATTTT. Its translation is CASSFMVMGNQPQHF.

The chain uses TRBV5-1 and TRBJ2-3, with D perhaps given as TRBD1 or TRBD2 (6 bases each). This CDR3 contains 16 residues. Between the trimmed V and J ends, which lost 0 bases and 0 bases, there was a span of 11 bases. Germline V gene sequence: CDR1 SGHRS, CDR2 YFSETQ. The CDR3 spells CASSLEGGWSTDTQYF. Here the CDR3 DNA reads TGCGCCAGCAGCTTGGAGGGGGGTTGGAGCACAGATACGCAGTATTTT.